This T cell receptor beta chain stems from a study of OX40 agonist ivuxolimab in advanced cancers. For the study at large: Patients were given ivuxolimab, an antibody that agonizes OX40 (CD134).

A remark on this clone: Its antigen remains unknown.

Study-level findings and limits: No antigen was identified for the clonally expanded peripheral T cells.

There are 15 residues in the CDR3. V was clipped by 3 bases and J by 4 bases; unmatched bases: 11. Germline loops: CDR1 GTSNPN, CDR2 SVGIG (reference sequence). The repertoire was sequenced with immunoSEQ multiplex PCR; TCRdb's copy has only in-frame clones and lacks some. Among over 35,000 clones listed, 80% were seen once. J is TRBJ2-5 and V is TRBV30, with 7 nucleotides matching TRBD2. The sequence was obtained from an adult with an advanced solid tumor such as melanoma, head and neck, liver or kidney cancer. This specimen consisted of CD4+ or CD8+ T cells sorted from blood, obtained in a trial of the OX40 agonist ivuxolimab. The CDR3 reads CAWSPASSGGETQYF. CDR3 coding DNA: TGTGCCTGGAGCCCAGCCTCGTCGGGGGGAGAGACCCAGTACTTC.